The rows below give T cell receptor beta chains drawn from one sample of a study of OX40 agonist ivuxolimab in advanced cancers. Profiled with immunoSEQ multiplex PCR; TCRdb holds only in-frame clones, not every one. The sample carries 75,000 to 90,000 clones, around 85% recorded once. The starting material was CD4+ or CD8+ T cells sorted from blood, obtained in a trial of the OX40 agonist ivuxolimab. The receptors come from an adult with an advanced solid tumor such as melanoma, head and neck, liver or kidney cancer. CDR3s include the opening cysteine and the closing phenylalanine or tryptophan. Each record gives: D gene, V gene, J gene, clone size, CDR3 DNA, CDR3 protein. A D gene is named only where the DNA matches it firmly. Size is stated for part of the rows, as once, few or many counts, or as a class when the clone is expanded.

>NA|TRBV5-5|TRBJ2-2|NA
TGTGCCAGCAGCAGTCCGAGACCTATAACCGGGGAGCTGTTTTTT
CASSSPRPITGELFF
>NA|TRBV9|TRBJ1-2|NA
TGTGCCAGCAGCGTAGGTTCGCCGGGTTCCGGCTATGGCTACACCTTC
CASSVGSPGSGYGYTF
>NA|TRBV7-9|TRBJ2-5|NA
TGTGCCAGCAGCTTACAGGGCCCGCTAAAAGAGACCCAGTACTTC
CASSLQGPLKETQYF
>TRBD2|TRBV11-2|TRBJ2-1|NA
TGTGCCAGCAGCCTTAGCGGGGCGAGCTCCTACAATGAGCAGTTCTTC
CASSLSGASSYNEQFF
>NA|TRBV5-4|TRBJ2-7|NA
TGTGCCAGCACCGGGCCCGGGGTCTACGAGCAGTACTTC
CASTGPGVYEQYF
>NA|TRBV28|TRBJ1-2|NA
TGTGCCAGCAGTTGGAACTATGGCTACACCTTC
CASSWNYGYTF
>NA|TRBV28|TRBJ1-3|NA
TGTGCCAGCAGCGAACCTCTGGGAGCTGGAAACACCATATATTTT
CASSEPLGAGNTIYF
>TRBD1|TRBV2|TRBJ1-2|NA
TGTGCCAGCCGATATGGACAGGGCTATGGCTACACCTTC
CASRYGQGYGYTF
>NA|TRBV7-9|TRBJ2-3|NA
TGTGCCAGCAGCTTTTCGGGGGGCCTGGATACGCAGTATTTT
CASSFSGGLDTQYF
>NA|TRBV7-2|TRBJ2-3|NA
TGTGCCAGCAGACCAAGGGCCGTCGCCACAGATACGCAGTATTTT
CASRPRAVATDTQYF
>NA|TRBV6-5|TRBJ1-2|few
TGTGCCAGCAAGAGGTCTCGCGAAGGCTACACCTTC
CASKRSREGYTF
>NA|TRBV7-2|TRBJ1-5|NA
TGTGCCAGCAGCTTTGGAGGCTCCCGTAGCAATCAGCCCCAGCATTTT
CASSFGGSRSNQPQHF
>NA|TRBV19|TRBJ2-2|NA
TGTGCCAGTAGTAATCAAGGGTACACCGGGGAGCTGTTTTTT
CASSNQGYTGELFF
>NA|TRBV5-1|TRBJ2-1|NA
TGCGCCAGCAGCTTGGAGGGTAGGCAGTTCTTC
CASSLEGRQFF
>NA|TRBV12-5|TRBJ2-3|NA
TGTGCTAGTGCCGTGGGGGGCGCAGATACGCAGTATTTT
CASAVGGADTQYF
>TRBD1|TRBV6-5|TRBJ1-1|NA
TGTGCCAGCAGGTCAGGGGGCTCCGAGAACACTGAAGCTTTCTTT
CASRSGGSENTEAFF
>NA|TRBV19|TRBJ2-7|few
TGTGCCAGTAGTATGCCAGGGGCCCCCTCCTACGAGCAGTACTTC
CASSMPGAPSYEQYF
>NA|TRBV29-1|TRBJ1-2|NA
TGCAGCGTTGGGGACGGTAACTATGGCTACACCTTC
CSVGDGNYGYTF
>TRBD1|TRBV28|TRBJ1-2|NA
TGTGCCAGCAGCCTCAAACCCGGACAGGGGGGTTTCTATGGCTACACCTTC
CASSLKPGQGGFYGYTF
>NA|TRBV30|TRBJ1-2|NA
TGTGCCTGGACCCTCAGAAGAAAATGGTCGAATGATGGCTACACCTTC
CAWTLRRKWSNDGYTF
>NA|TRBV7-2|TRBJ1-2|NA
TGTGCCAGCAGCTTAGGGACAGCAAACTATGGCTACACCTTC
CASSLGTANYGYTF
>NA|TRBV19|TRBJ1-4|once
TGTGCCAGTAGTATCACCGGACAGCATAATGAAAAACTGTTTTTT
CASSITGQHNEKLFF
>NA|TRBV28|TRBJ1-4|NA
TGTGCCAGCAGGGAGCCACTTCATGCAACTAATGAAAAACTGTTTTTT
CASREPLHATNEKLFF
>NA|TRBV28|TRBJ2-7|NA
TGTGCCAGCGGAGGGAGGGAGCAGTACTTC
CASGGREQYF
>NA|TRBV28|TRBJ2-7|NA
TGTGCCAGCAGTTTATCTAGCCAGGGCAGGTACGAGCAGTACTTC
CASSLSSQGRYEQYF
>NA|TRBV29-1|TRBJ2-1|NA
TGCAGCGCTAGGGGGGTGGTGGGGTACAATGAGCAGTTCTTC
CSARGVVGYNEQFF